This TCR beta chain was found in a study of cytomegalovirus exposure and HLA in healthy donors. With 60 Vbeta and 13 Jbeta primers, the PCR was carried out. This table comes from immunoSEQ multiplex PCR, and its TCRdb copy is limited to in-frame clones, with some not included. The table shows roughly 120,000 clones, with around 77% occurring only once. Germline assignment: CDR1 SNHLY and CDR2 FYNNEI. This CDR3 has 19 residues. J was trimmed by 0 bases and V by 6 bases; bases with no gene match: 17. The specimen sequenced was PBMCs. This clonotype originated in a woman aged 25 to 39 in good health and CMV-seropositive. The chain has TRBV2 and TRBJ2-3; 8 nucleotides align to TRBD2. The CDR3: CASRWVAGSVLSSTDTQYF. The CDR3 DNA sequence: TGTGCCAGCAGATGGGTAGCGGGGTCGGTTCTCTCCAGCACAGATACGCAGTATTTT.